These T cell receptor beta chains were read from a single sample in a study of cytomegalovirus exposure and HLA in healthy donors. Method: immunoSEQ multiplex PCR; TCRdb's copy keeps in-frame clones and lacks some. The sample has roughly 120,000 clones, about 72% seen once. Sequencing was carried out using PBMCs. Every receptor here comes from a man aged 25 to 40 in good health and CMV-seropositive. Both conserved end residues are part of each CDR3. A D gene is named only where the DNA matches it firmly. A clone size is listed for some rows: how often the clone was seen (once, few, many), or a class if it is expanded.

v_call	j_call	d_call	clone_size	cdr3_nt	cdr3_aa
TRBV5-1	TRBJ2-2	TRBD2	NA	TGCGCCAGCAGCTTGGCCCGACTAGCGGGAGGGCCTTTCCGCTCCGGGGAGCTGTTTTTT	CASSLARLAGGPFRSGELFF
TRBV10-1	TRBJ1-3	TRBD1	NA	TGCGCCAGCAGTGAGGCGTCAGGGGGAGGTGGAAACACCATATATTTT	CASSEASGGGGNTIYF
TRBV6-5	TRBJ1-4	TRBD1	NA	TGTGCCAGCAGTGAAGGGACAGCTAATGAAAAACTGTTTTTT	CASSEGTANEKLFF
TRBV4-2	TRBJ2-2	TRBD2	NA	TGTGCCAGCAGCCAAGCCCCCAGCGGGAGGAGTACCGGGGAGCTGTTTTTT	CASSQAPSGRSTGELFF
TRBV6-5	TRBJ2-3	NA	NA	TGTGCCAGCAGATTCATTCGGGATCGCACAGATACGCAGTATTTT	CASRFIRDRTDTQYF
TRBV4-3	TRBJ2-1	NA	few	TGCGCCAGCAGCCAAGGGCCCCCCAGGGGGGCCTACAATGAGCAGTTCTTC	CASSQGPPRGAYNEQFF
TRBV5-1	TRBJ2-1	TRBD2	once	TGCGCCAGCAGCTTTTTCCGGACTAGCGGTTGGAACAATGAGCAGTTCTTC	CASSFFRTSGWNNEQFF
TRBV7-8	TRBJ1-4	TRBD1	NA	TGTGCCAGCAGCTGGACAGGGCCTACCGCTCCGGGTGAAAAACTGTTTTTT	CASSWTGPTAPGEKLFF
TRBV7-7	TRBJ2-1	NA	NA	TGTGCTAGCAGCTTAACCGGGGGTCACAATGAGCAGTTCTTC	CASSLTGGHNEQFF
TRBV5-4	TRBJ2-1	TRBD2	NA	TGTGCCAGCAGCTTGCGGACTAGCGGGGCTGAGCAGTTCTTC	CASSLRTSGAEQFF
TRBV28	TRBJ2-7	NA	NA	TGTGCCAGCAGTTTAGGACCGAGTGACGGGATCTACTACGAGCAGTACTTC	CASSLGPSDGIYYEQYF
TRBV5-6	TRBJ2-6	NA	NA	TGTGCCAGCAGATGGGGGGCTGGGGCCAACGTCCTGACTTTC	CASRWGAGANVLTF
TRBV5-1	TRBJ1-4	TRBD1	NA	TGCGCCAGCAGCATGGGACAGGGGGCACCATCACTGTTTTTT	CASSMGQGAPSLFF
TRBV5-1	TRBJ2-3	NA	NA	TGCGCCAGCAGCTTGGGGCCGTCGGATACGCAGTATTTT	CASSLGPSDTQYF
TRBV9	TRBJ2-6	TRBD1	NA	TGTGCCAGCAGCATCCGACAGGGGGGGAGCTCTGGGGCCAACGTCCTGACTTTC	CASSIRQGGSSGANVLTF
TRBV5-1	TRBJ2-7	NA	NA	TGCGCCAGTTCCGGGACTTCATTCTCCTACGAGCAGTACTTC	CASSGTSFSYEQYF
TRBV9	TRBJ2-3	NA	NA	TGTGCCAGCAGCGGAGACCTTACGGGACACGGCACAGATACGCAGTATTTT	CASSGDLTGHGTDTQYF
TRBV5-1	TRBJ2-6	TRBD1	NA	TGCGCCAGCAGGGAGACAGGGGTTAACGTCCTGACTTTC	CASRETGVNVLTF
TRBV5-1	TRBJ2-5	TRBD1	few	TGCGCCAGCAGCTACAGGGGGTGGGAGACCCAGTACTTC	CASSYRGWETQYF
TRBV11-2	TRBJ2-1	TRBD2	few	TGTGCCAGTAGCGGGAGTGGTTACAATGAGCAGTTCTTC	CASSGSGYNEQFF
TRBV5-1	TRBJ2-7	TRBD1	NA	TGCGCCAGCAATTCGGGACAGGGCTTATACGAGCAGTACTTC	CASNSGQGLYEQYF
TRBV2	TRBJ2-1	TRBD2	NA	TGTGCCAGCAGTCGGACTAGCGGGAGCCCCAATGAGCAGTTCTTC	CASSRTSGSPNEQFF
TRBV7-6	TRBJ2-4	NA	NA	TGTGCCAGCAGCTTAGGGCCAGGGTGGATAAACATTCAGTACTTC	CASSLGPGWINIQYF
TRBV9	TRBJ2-7	NA	NA	TGTGCCAGCAGCGCCTCTATCTACAGGTCCTACGAGCAGTACTTC	CASSASIYRSYEQYF
TRBV7-9	TRBJ2-3	TRBD1	NA	TGTGCCAGCAGCTTAGTGGAGACAGGGAGAGATACGCAGTATTTT	CASSLVETGRDTQYF
TRBV6-5	TRBJ2-7	NA	NA	TGTGCCAGCAGCCAACAGGGTGCTATGTCCGAGCAGTACTTC	CASSQQGAMSEQYF
TRBV4-1	TRBJ2-7	NA	NA	TGCGCCAGCAGCCAATGGCTAGCGCTATTCTACGAGCAGTACTTC	CASSQWLALFYEQYF